This T cell receptor beta chain was obtained from a study of OX40 agonist ivuxolimab in advanced cancers. For the study at large: Patients were infused with ivuxolimab every 2 weeks at 0.01 to 10 mg/kg. Overall study findings and caveats: CD8+ T cells averaged more expanded clones than CD4+.

About this clone itself: No antigen is known for it.

Trimming pared 8 bases from V and 4 bases from J, leaving 6 bases between. The CDR3 runs to 12 residues. Germline V gene sequence: CDR1 SEHNR, CDR2 FQNEAQ (reference sequence). This table comes from immunoSEQ multiplex PCR, and its TCRdb copy is limited to in-frame clones, with some not included. The data show 65,000 to 85,000 clones, more than 85% seen once. The TCR was taken from an adult with an advanced solid tumor such as melanoma, head and neck, liver or kidney cancer. The V and J genes are TRBV7-9 and TRBJ2-6, with D unresolved. This material consisted of CD4+ or CD8+ T cells sorted from blood, taken in a trial of the OX40 agonist ivuxolimab. The CDR3 nucleotides read TGTGCCAGCTTAACCGGGGCCAACGTCCTGACTTTC. Protein product: CASLTGANVLTF.